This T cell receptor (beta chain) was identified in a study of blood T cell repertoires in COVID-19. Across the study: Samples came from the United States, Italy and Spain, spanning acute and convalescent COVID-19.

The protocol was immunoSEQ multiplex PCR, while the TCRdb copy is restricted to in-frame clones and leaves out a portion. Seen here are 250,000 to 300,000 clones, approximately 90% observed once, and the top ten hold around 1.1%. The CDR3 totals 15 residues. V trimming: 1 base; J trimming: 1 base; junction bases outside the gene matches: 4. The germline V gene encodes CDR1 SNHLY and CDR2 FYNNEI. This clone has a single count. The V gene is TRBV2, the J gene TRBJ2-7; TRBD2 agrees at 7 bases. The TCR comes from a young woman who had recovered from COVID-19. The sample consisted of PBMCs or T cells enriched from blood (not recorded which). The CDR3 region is CASSEGLAASYEQYF. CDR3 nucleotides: TGTGCCAGCAGTGAAGGCCTAGCGGCTTCCTACGAGCAGTACTTC.